This T cell receptor beta chain originates from a study of T-cell memory formation after mild COVID-19. Findings and caveats of the study: Whether day 37 second-wave clones are SARS-CoV-2-specific was not confirmed.

The CDR3 spans 14 residues. The V gene end was trimmed by 2 bases and the J gene end by 2 bases; junction bases not matched to a gene: 1. There are many counts of this clonotype. The antigen is unknown. Barcoded TCR alpha and TCR beta cDNA libraries with UMIs came from 5'RACE using constant-segment primers. TCRdb re-called the 5' RACE reads through MiXCR, storing one row per CDR3 protein. The sample has 400,000 to 500,000 distinct CDR3 sequences; 20% are singletons. Sequencing used PBMCs or a T cell subset sorted from them (not recorded which). The J gene is TRBJ2-7, the V gene TRBV12-3 or TRBV12-4; 9 bases align to TRBD2. The clonotype comes from an adult woman who had mild COVID-19 (a few samples of this study predate the infection). Cell type and time point are not known. The CDR3 DNA follows: TGTGCCAGCAGTTTAAGCGGGGGGCCCTACGAGCAGTACTTC. Its protein is CASSLSGGPYEQYF.